A selection of T cell receptor beta chains follows, all from one sample in a study of T-cell memory formation after mild COVID-19. MiXCR, run by TCRdb on the 5' RACE reads, gives a single entry per CDR3 protein. The sample carries some 160,000 distinct CDR3 sequences, roughly 13% recorded once. Sequencing was performed on PBMCs or a T cell subset sorted from them (not recorded which). These receptors all come from a man aged 18 to 29 who had mild COVID-19 (a few samples of this study predate the infection). Cell type and time point are not known. CDR3s include the opening cysteine and the closing phenylalanine or tryptophan. D genes are given only for firm matches. Clone size is shown for a subset of rows, as once, few, many or a class of expanded clone.

D gene: .; clone size: many; V gene: TRBV20-1; J gene: TRBJ1-5; CDR3 protein: CSAFDSNQPQHF; CDR3 DNA: TGCAGTGCTTTCGACAGTAATCAGCCCCAGCATTTT
D gene: .; clone size: .; V gene: TRBV12-3/TRBV12-4; J gene: TRBJ1-5; CDR3 protein: CASSLMAGIGNQPQHF; CDR3 DNA: TGTGCCAGCAGTTTGATGGCAGGGATTGGCAATCAGCCCCAGCATTTT
D gene: .; clone size: .; V gene: TRBV28; J gene: TRBJ1-1; CDR3 protein: CASWSMNTEAFF; CDR3 DNA: TGTGCCAGCTGGAGCATGAACACTGAAGCTTTCTTT
D gene: .; clone size: few; V gene: TRBV5-1; J gene: TRBJ1-1; CDR3 protein: CASSLKGNTEAFF; CDR3 DNA: TGCGCCAGCAGCTTGAAGGGGAACACTGAAGCTTTCTTT
D gene: .; clone size: few; V gene: TRBV7-9; J gene: TRBJ1-1; CDR3 protein: CASSLDGSMNTEAFF; CDR3 DNA: TGTGCCAGCAGCTTAGACGGATCTATGAACACTGAAGCTTTCTTT
D gene: .; clone size: few; V gene: TRBV3-1; J gene: TRBJ1-5; CDR3 protein: CASSQTTVQPQHF; CDR3 DNA: TGTGCCAGCAGCCAGACGACAGTTCAGCCCCAGCATTTT
D gene: .; clone size: .; V gene: TRBV10-3; J gene: TRBJ1-4; CDR3 protein: CAISADRPTNEKLFF; CDR3 DNA: TGTGCCATCAGTGCCGACAGGCCAACTAATGAAAAACTGTTTTTT
D gene: .; clone size: .; V gene: TRBV20-1; J gene: TRBJ2-2; CDR3 protein: CSATGRTTGELFF; CDR3 DNA: TGCAGTGCTACAGGGAGGACGACCGGGGAGCTGTTTTTT
D gene: TRBD1; clone size: .; V gene: TRBV5-6; J gene: TRBJ1-5; CDR3 protein: CASTWGGGDQPQHF; CDR3 DNA: TGTGCCAGCACCTGGGGAGGGGGCGATCAGCCCCAGCATTTT
D gene: .; clone size: few; V gene: TRBV7-3; J gene: TRBJ1-6; CDR3 protein: CASSHTGRNSPLHF; CDR3 DNA: TGTGCCAGCAGCCACACGGGACGTAATTCACCCCTCCACTTT
D gene: .; clone size: few; V gene: TRBV6-5; J gene: TRBJ2-5; CDR3 protein: CASSTVPGGRRQETQYF; CDR3 DNA: TGTGCCAGCAGTACAGTTCCGGGGGGCAGGCGCCAAGAGACCCAGTACTTC
D gene: .; clone size: few; V gene: TRBV5-1; J gene: TRBJ2-5; CDR3 protein: CASRLRGGETQYF; CDR3 DNA: TGCGCCAGCAGATTGAGGGGAGGCGAGACCCAGTACTTC
D gene: .; clone size: .; V gene: TRBV12-3/TRBV12-4; J gene: TRBJ2-2; CDR3 protein: CASSFIRETGELFF; CDR3 DNA: TGTGCCAGCAGTTTCATTAGGGAAACCGGGGAGCTGTTTTTT
D gene: .; clone size: .; V gene: TRBV5-6; J gene: TRBJ2-2; CDR3 protein: CASSLRQSGELFF; CDR3 DNA: TGTGCCAGCAGCTTGCGGCAGTCCGGGGAGCTGTTTTTT
D gene: .; clone size: many; V gene: TRBV7-6; J gene: TRBJ2-2; CDR3 protein: CASSSAWRGSGTGELFF; CDR3 DNA: TGTGCCAGCAGCTCCGCTTGGAGGGGATCGGGCACCGGGGAGCTGTTTTTT
D gene: TRBD1; clone size: few; V gene: TRBV9; J gene: TRBJ2-7; CDR3 protein: CASSATGGSREQYF; CDR3 DNA: TGTGCCAGCAGCGCAACAGGGGGCTCTAGGGAGCAGTACTTC
D gene: .; clone size: .; V gene: TRBV5-5; J gene: TRBJ2-6; CDR3 protein: CASSPYGANVLTF; CDR3 DNA: TGTGCCAGCAGCCCATATGGGGCCAACGTCCTGACTTTC
D gene: TRBD2; clone size: few; V gene: TRBV20-1; J gene: TRBJ2-3; CDR3 protein: CSATHGRGFKDTQYF; CDR3 DNA: TGCAGTGCCACACACGGGAGGGGGTTTAAAGATACGCAGTATTTT
D gene: TRBD2; clone size: few; V gene: TRBV10-3; J gene: TRBJ2-1; CDR3 protein: CAISDFSGDSRLEQFF; CDR3 DNA: TGTGCCATCAGTGATTTTAGCGGGGACTCTCGTCTCGAGCAGTTCTTC
D gene: TRBD2; clone size: few; V gene: TRBV6-6; J gene: TRBJ2-4; CDR3 protein: CASSGGPKNIQYF; CDR3 DNA: TGTGCCTCAAGCGGGGGCCCGAAAAACATTCAGTACTTC
D gene: .; clone size: .; V gene: TRBV27; J gene: TRBJ1-1; CDR3 protein: CASSLSSGWGTEAFF; CDR3 DNA: TGTGCCAGCAGTTTATCGTCCGGGTGGGGGACTGAAGCTTTCTTT
D gene: .; clone size: many; V gene: TRBV7-2; J gene: TRBJ2-5; CDR3 protein: CASSSSTDGETQYF; CDR3 DNA: TGTGCCAGCAGCTCTTCGACAGACGGAGAGACCCAGTACTTC
D gene: .; clone size: .; V gene: TRBV20-1; J gene: TRBJ2-2; CDR3 protein: CSVSNTGELFF; CDR3 DNA: TGCAGTGTTTCGAACACCGGGGAGCTGTTTTTT
D gene: .; clone size: few; V gene: TRBV5-1; J gene: TRBJ2-1; CDR3 protein: CASNQLGFLSGEQFF; CDR3 DNA: TGCGCCAGCAACCAGCTTGGATTTCTAAGCGGAGAGCAGTTCTTC
D gene: .; clone size: .; V gene: TRBV5-5; J gene: TRBJ1-5; CDR3 protein: CASSLQASTEQPQHF; CDR3 DNA: TGTGCCAGCAGCTTGCAGGCCTCCACCGAACAGCCCCAGCATTTT
D gene: .; clone size: .; V gene: TRBV4-3; J gene: TRBJ2-5; CDR3 protein: CASSQEHPAGETQYF; CDR3 DNA: TGCGCCAGCAGCCAAGAGCACCCGGCGGGGGAGACCCAGTACTTC